These T cell receptor beta chains were read from a single sample in a study of identical twins. TCRdb reanalysed the 5' RACE reads using MiXCR and keeps one entry per CDR3 protein. The top ten hold just under 3% of the sample, which has approximately 500,000 distinct CDR3 sequences, 20% to 30% seen once. This same sample was also taken into another study, of T cells expressing NK-cell markers.

Material: CD4+ T cells sorted from blood. The origin of the receptors is a woman between 18 and 29 years old in good health. CDR3s include the opening cysteine and the closing phenylalanine or tryptophan. D genes are given only for firm matches. Clone size is given for some rows only: seen once, a few or many times, or a class if the clone is expanded.

clone size,J gene,V gene,D gene,CDR3 DNA,CDR3 protein
few,TRBJ2-7,TRBV7-9,-,TGTGCCAGCAGCCCGGCAAGGGGATTCTCCTACGAGCAGTACTTC,CASSPARGFSYEQYF
-,TRBJ1-1,TRBV29-1,-,TGCAGCGTTGACAGGGCCCTCACTGAAGCTTTCTTT,CSVDRALTEAFF
-,TRBJ2-1,TRBV20-1,TRBD1,TGCAGTGCGTCGCGGCCGGGACAGGGGTTACCTTCAGGGGAGCAGTTCTTC,CSASRPGQGLPSGEQFF
-,TRBJ2-2,TRBV20-1,-,TGCAGTGCCGTAACCGGGGGGCACACCGGGGAGCTGTTTTTT,CSAVTGGHTGELFF
-,TRBJ1-6,TRBV9,-,TGTGCCAGCAGCGTAGAGGGCTCCTATAATTCACCCCTCCACTTT,CASSVEGSYNSPLHF
few,TRBJ2-1,TRBV4-3,-,TGCGCCAGCAGCCACGCCTCCTCAACCTACAATGAGCAGTTCTTC,CASSHASSTYNEQFF
few,TRBJ1-5,TRBV3-1,-,TGTGCCAGCAGCCAACAAGGGGGCAATCAGCCCCAGCATTTT,CASSQQGGNQPQHF
-,TRBJ2-3,TRBV4-3,-,TGCGCCAGCAGCCCACGAGAAGTCACTCTCACAGATACGCAGTATTTT,CASSPREVTLTDTQYF
-,TRBJ1-6,TRBV19,-,TGTGCCAGTACCCTGAGAGGGGAGAATTCACCCCTCCACTTT,CASTLRGENSPLHF
-,TRBJ2-5,TRBV5-1,-,TGCGCCAGCAGCTTGGGCCATCCGGGGACCCAGTACTTC,CASSLGHPGTQYF